Sequencing of this TCR beta chain was carried out in a study of T cell responses to AZD1222 COVID-19 vaccine. Study-level findings and limits: Two AZD1222 doses significantly raised spike-specific TCR breadth and depth over controls. Researchers report vaccine-associated CD4 TCRs spanning spike, with dominance at 160-218 and 743-854. Only a handful of AZD1222 recipients tested seropositive at baseline.

Method: immunoSEQ multiplex PCR; TCRdb's copy keeps in-frame clones and lacks some. The sample has 90,000 to 120,000 clones, about 90% seen once. Germline-derived CDR1 and CDR2 are ENHRY and SYGVKD. Unmatched junction bases numbered 7, after V lost 7 bases and J lost 6 bases. The CDR3 has 13 residues. This clone was counted once. The antigen remains unidentified. The source material was peripheral blood, sampled 28 days after the second AZD1222 dose. The V gene is TRBV10-3, the J gene TRBJ1-2, with 8 bases that match TRBD1. The receptor comes from an adult who received the AZD1222 COVID-19 vaccine. CDR3 region: CAITGRGLDGYTF. CDR3 sequence (DNA): TGTGCCATCACGGGCAGGGGGCTCGATGGCTACACCTTC.